The rows below give T cell receptor beta chains drawn from one sample of a study of OX40 agonist ivuxolimab in advanced cancers. Profiling relied on immunoSEQ multiplex PCR, and the TCRdb table lists in-frame clones only, not all of them. The sample lists over 10,000 clones, 80% to 90% occurring once. The sequencing here drew on CD4+ or CD8+ T cells sorted from blood, taken in a trial of the OX40 agonist ivuxolimab. The receptor source for this set is an adult with an advanced solid tumor such as melanoma, head and neck, liver or kidney cancer. CDR3s include the opening cysteine and the closing phenylalanine or tryptophan. The D gene is left open where the match is weak. Rows may omit the clone size; those that give it use once, few, many or a size class.

V gene	CDR3 length	clone size	D gene	J gene	CDR3 DNA	CDR3 protein
TRBV9	13	-	-	TRBJ2-7	TGTGCCAGCAGCGTTGGGAATACTAACGAGCAGTACTTC	CASSVGNTNEQYF
TRBV7-9	17	-	TRBD2	TRBJ2-7	TGTGCCAGCAGCTTAGCGGGGCTAGCGGGCCATCCCTACGAGCAGTACTTC	CASSLAGLAGHPYEQYF
TRBV6-4	14	-	-	TRBJ2-7	TGTGCCAGCTCACAGGTTTCGCTTCACTACGAGCAGTACTTC	CASSQVSLHYEQYF
TRBV30	16	-	TRBD2	TRBJ2-3	TGTGCCTGCCTGATCTGGGGCGGGAGAGGGCTAGATACGCAGTATTTT	CACLIWGGRGLDTQYF
TRBV14	15	-	TRBD1	TRBJ1-6	TGTGCCAGCAGCCACGGACAGGGGGCCAATTCACCCCTCCACTTT	CASSHGQGANSPLHF
TRBV28	11	-	-	TRBJ2-1	TGTGCCAGCACCCCCGGTGGGGAGCAGTTCTTC	CASTPGGEQFF
TRBV5-1	12	-	-	TRBJ2-7	TGCGCCAGCAGCTACCCTATCATAGAGCAGTACTTC	CASSYPIIEQYF
TRBV5-1	13	-	-	TRBJ2-1	TGCGCCAGCAATACAGCCTCCTACAATGAGCAGTTCTTC	CASNTASYNEQFF
TRBV5-5	15	-	-	TRBJ1-5	TGTGCCAGCAGCTCGCGCGGGACCAACAATCAGCCCCAGCATTTT	CASSSRGTNNQPQHF
TRBV7-9	14	-	-	TRBJ1-4	TGTGCCAGCAGCAGTGTGGGGGGTGATGAAAAACTGTTTTTT	CASSSVGGDEKLFF
TRBV9	13	-	-	TRBJ2-1	TGTGCCAGCAGCCCCTCGGCAGGGAATGAGCAGTTCTTC	CASSPSAGNEQFF
TRBV7-6	16	-	TRBD2	TRBJ2-3	TGTGCCAGCAGCTTAAGGACTAGCGGGAGCCCAGATACGCAGTATTTT	CASSLRTSGSPDTQYF
TRBV9	14	once	TRBD1	TRBJ1-5	TGTGCCAGCAGCGTAACAGGGGGCAATCAGCCCCAGCATTTT	CASSVTGGNQPQHF
TRBV28	15	-	-	TRBJ1-4	TGTGCCAGCAGCCCCCTGGGGGACGGTAATGAAAAACTGTTTTTT	CASSPLGDGNEKLFF
TRBV7-3	14	-	TRBD1	TRBJ2-1	TGTGCCAGCAGCAAAGGACAGGGCGTGAATGAGCAGTTCTTC	CASSKGQGVNEQFF
TRBV9	16	-	TRBD2	TRBJ2-2	TGTGCCAGCAGCCCCACGGGACTAGCGGGCACCGGGGAGCTGTTTTTT	CASSPTGLAGTGELFF
TRBV10-2	14	-	-	TRBJ2-1	TGCGCCAGCACCAAGCCGGGACTTAAAAATGAGCAGTTCTTC	CASTKPGLKNEQFF
TRBV28	15	few	-	TRBJ2-5	TGTGCCAGCAGTACGCCCCACAGGGACCAGGAGACCCAGTACTTC	CASSTPHRDQETQYF
TRBV6-5	15	once	-	TRBJ1-2	TGTGCCAGCAGTTACTCAGAATCCCTCAACTATGGCTACACCTTC	CASSYSESLNYGYTF
TRBV7-2	13	-	-	TRBJ1-2	TGTGCCAGCAGCTTACATCTAAACTATGGCTACACCTTC	CASSLHLNYGYTF
TRBV14	17	-	-	TRBJ2-5	TGTGCCAGCAGCCGCGGCCTGGAGGGAGGGGGCCGAGAGACCCAGTACTTC	CASSRGLEGGGRETQYF
TRBV28	13	-	TRBD1	TRBJ1-2	TGTGCCAGCACTCTTGACAGGGCGGGTGGCTACACCTTC	CASTLDRAGGYTF
TRBV29-1	11	few	-	TRBJ1-1	TGCAGCGTTCTCCTCAACACTGAAGCTTTCTTT	CSVLLNTEAFF
TRBV27	15	-	TRBD2	TRBJ2-5	TGTGCCAGCAGATCCGGACTAGCGGGAGTAGAGACCCAGTACTTC	CASRSGLAGVETQYF
TRBV27	13	-	-	TRBJ2-7	TGTGCCAGCAGTTCATACAGACCCTACGAGCAGTACTTC	CASSSYRPYEQYF
TRBV7-2	14	-	TRBD1	TRBJ2-7	TGTGCCAGCACCTTAGGACAGGGGAGGGGCGAGCAGTACTTC	CASTLGQGRGEQYF
TRBV7-2	15	-	TRBD2	TRBJ2-7	TGTGCCAGCAGCTTAAACGGACTAGCGGGGTACGAGCAGTACTTC	CASSLNGLAGYEQYF
TRBV28	14	-	-	TRBJ1-5	TGTGCCAGCAGATCGAAACAGACTTATCAGCCCCAGCATTTT	CASRSKQTYQPQHF
TRBV2	15	medium-sized	TRBD2	TRBJ2-7	TGTGCCAGCAAAGAAACTAGCGCCTACTCCTACGAGCAGTACTTC	CASKETSAYSYEQYF
TRBV28	16	-	-	TRBJ2-6	TGTGCCAGCGTCGGCAGGGGCCGCTCTGGGGCCAACGTCCTGACTTTC	CASVGRGRSGANVLTF
TRBV4-3	13	-	-	TRBJ2-7	TGCGCCAGCCCTCTCCCGACAGGCTACGAGCAGTACTTC	CASPLPTGYEQYF
TRBV7-9	13	-	-	TRBJ2-1	TGTGCCAGCAGCCCGACAGAATACAATGAGCAGTTCTTC	CASSPTEYNEQFF
TRBV7-3	16	once	TRBD2	TRBJ2-1	TGTGCCAGCAGCTCCTCTGGGACTAGCGGGAGTAATGAGCAGTTCTTC	CASSSSGTSGSNEQFF
TRBV4-1	14	-	TRBD1	TRBJ2-7	TGCGCCAGCAGCCATGACAGGGGCGACTACGAGCAGTACTTC	CASSHDRGDYEQYF
TRBV28	16	-	TRBD2	TRBJ2-1	TGTGCCAGCAGTTTATCTGGGACTAGCTCCTACAATGAGCAGTTCTTC	CASSLSGTSSYNEQFF
TRBV4-1	15	few	-	TRBJ1-5	TGCGCCAGCAGCCAAGCAGGGAAAGGCAATCAGCCCCAGCATTTT	CASSQAGKGNQPQHF
TRBV7-8	16	-	TRBD2	TRBJ2-1	TGTGCCAGCAGCCCCATCAGCGGGGGGTTCTACAATGAGCAGTTCTTC	CASSPISGGFYNEQFF
TRBV7-2	13	-	-	TRBJ2-7	TGTGCCAGCAGCTACATCAGGCTCCACGAGCAGTACTTC	CASSYIRLHEQYF
TRBV28	15	-	TRBD1	TRBJ2-7	TGTGCCAGCAGGTCTCCAGGGGGCGTCGCCTACGAGCAGTACTTC	CASRSPGGVAYEQYF
TRBV5-6	15	-	TRBD2	TRBJ2-5	TGTGCCAGCAGCTTGGGGACTAGGGGTAGCGAGACCCAGTACTTC	CASSLGTRGSETQYF
TRBV28	14	-	-	TRBJ2-1	TGTGCCAGCAGTTTCACGGGCCTTAAGAGTGAGCAGTTCTTC	CASSFTGLKSEQFF
TRBV4-1	17	-	TRBD2	TRBJ2-1	TGCGCCAGCAGCCAGGACTACGGGACTAGCGGGAGCAATGAGCAGTTCTTC	CASSQDYGTSGSNEQFF
TRBV7-3	18	-	TRBD2	TRBJ2-1	TGTGCCAGCAGCTTAGGGGCGACGGGAGGGCCGGACTACAATGAGCAGTTCTTC	CASSLGATGGPDYNEQFF
TRBV7-3	13	-	-	TRBJ2-1	TGTGCCAGCAGCTTAGGAAGCGGGAATGAGCAGTTCTTC	CASSLGSGNEQFF
TRBV9	16	-	-	TRBJ2-3	TGTGCCAGCAGCGTAGGCTTAGCGGCAGTTACAGATACGCAGTATTTT	CASSVGLAAVTDTQYF
TRBV7-9	16	-	-	TRBJ2-4	TGTGCCAGCAGCTCTAAGGAAACACTAGCCAAAAACATTCAGTACTTC	CASSSKETLAKNIQYF
TRBV20-1	10	few	-	TRBJ2-2	TGCAGTGCTAGAGCCGGGGAGCTGTTTTTT	CSARAGELFF
TRBV7-9	13	-	-	TRBJ2-7	TGTGCCAGCAGCATGGGACCGTCCTACGAGCAGTACTTC	CASSMGPSYEQYF
TRBV5-1	15	-	-	TRBJ2-5	TGCGCCAGCAGCTTGGTTGGGACTCCTCAAGAGACCCAGTACTTC	CASSLVGTPQETQYF
TRBV5-1	16	-	TRBD1	TRBJ1-6	TGCGCCAGCAGCTTGGGCGGGACAGGGCATAATTCACCCCTCCACTTT	CASSLGGTGHNSPLHF
TRBV11-2	14	few	-	TRBJ2-7	TGTGCCAGCAGCTTAAGTGGGATCACCTACGAGCAGTACTTC	CASSLSGITYEQYF
TRBV27	13	-	-	TRBJ1-6	TGTGCCAGCACTTGGGGGGGTAATTCACCCCTCCACTTT	CASTWGGNSPLHF